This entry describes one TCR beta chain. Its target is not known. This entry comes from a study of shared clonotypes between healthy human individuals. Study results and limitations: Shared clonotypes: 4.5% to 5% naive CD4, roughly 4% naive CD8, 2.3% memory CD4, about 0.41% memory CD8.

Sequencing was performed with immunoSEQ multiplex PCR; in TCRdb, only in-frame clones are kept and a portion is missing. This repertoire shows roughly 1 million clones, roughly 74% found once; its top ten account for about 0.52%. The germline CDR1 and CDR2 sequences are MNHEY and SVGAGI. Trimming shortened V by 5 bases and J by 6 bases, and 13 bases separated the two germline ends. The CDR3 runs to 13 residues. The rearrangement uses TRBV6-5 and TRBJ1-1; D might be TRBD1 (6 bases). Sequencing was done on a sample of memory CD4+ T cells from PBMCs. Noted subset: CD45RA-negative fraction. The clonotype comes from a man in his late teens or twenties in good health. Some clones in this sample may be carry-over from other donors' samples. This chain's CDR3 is CASSGGGVAEAFF. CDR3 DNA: TGTGCCAGCAGTGGAGGGGGTGTCGCTGAAGCTTTCTTT.